This TCR beta chain was identified in a study of cytomegalovirus exposure and HLA in healthy donors. Across the whole study: According to later analysis, the same platform produced the roughly 120 validation and 666 first-cohort repertoires. Whole-study findings and limits: Rare sequences made up most TCRs, while some public TCRs were found in many donors. There were over 150 TCR beta chains listed as cytomegalovirus-associated. A subsequent analysis found that TCR clusters from the first cohort also tended to co-occur in the 120 validation repertoires, with approximately 95% of cluster scores above 0.

Of note for this clone: Its antigen remains unidentified.

Germline loops: CDR1 SNHLY, CDR2 FYNNEI. Deletions cut 6 bases from V and 1 base from J, with 17 bases between. The CDR3 loop spans 16 amino acids. This table comes from immunoSEQ multiplex PCR, and its TCRdb copy is limited to in-frame clones, with some not included. This sample has almost 200,000 clones; roughly three quarters occur once, and the top ten carry 0.95% to 1.5%. The sequence was collected from a woman aged 25 to 45 in good health and CMV-seronegative. J is TRBJ2-3 and V is TRBV2; possibly TRBD1 for D (6 bases). The sample was PBMCs. CDR3 sequence (DNA): TGTGCCAGCAGAGGATCCTTGGGGGCTGGCACAGATACGCAGTATTTT. Its translation: CASRGSLGAGTDTQYF. The full variable domain, with the rest looked up from reference TRBV2 and TRBJ2-3, is EPEVTQTPSHQVTQMGQEVILRCVPISNHLYFYWYRQILGQKVEFLVSFYNNEISEKSEIFDDQFSVERPDGSNFTLKIRSTKLEDSAMYFCASRGSLGAGTDTQYFGPGTRLTVL.